A selection of T cell receptor beta chains follows, all from one sample in a study of T-cell memory formation after mild COVID-19. TCRdb analysed the 5' RACE reads with MiXCR anew, one entry per CDR3 protein. The sample yields 500,000 to 650,000 distinct CDR3 sequences, roughly 22% seen once. Sequences were obtained from PBMCs or a T cell subset sorted from them (not recorded which). Every receptor here comes from an adult woman who had mild COVID-19 (a few samples of this study predate the infection). Cell type and time point are not known. Both conserved end residues are part of each CDR3. The order of the fields is CDR3 protein, CDR3 DNA, D gene, J gene, V gene, clone size. D genes are given only for firm matches. The size entry is marked missing in some rows and otherwise reads once, few, many or a size class.

CDR3 protein: CSAQQGVETQYF
CDR3 DNA: TGCAGCGCCCAACAGGGGGTGGAGACCCAGTACTTC
D gene: TRBD1
J gene: TRBJ2-5
V gene: TRBV29-1
clone size: few

CDR3 protein: CASSLIWSGGPETQYF
CDR3 DNA: TGTGCCAGCAGTCTTATTTGGTCGGGAGGGCCGGAGACCCAGTACTTC
D gene: TRBD2
J gene: TRBJ2-5
V gene: TRBV7-9
clone size: .

CDR3 protein: CASSQGRGYSETQYF
CDR3 DNA: TGTGCCAGCAGCCAGGGTCGGGGGTATAGTGAGACCCAGTACTTC
D gene: .
J gene: TRBJ2-5
V gene: TRBV3-1
clone size: many

CDR3 protein: CATSDLERESYEQYF
CDR3 DNA: TGTGCCACCAGTGATCTCGAGCGGGAGAGCTACGAGCAGTACTTC
D gene: TRBD2
J gene: TRBJ2-7
V gene: TRBV24-1
clone size: .

CDR3 protein: CASSSTRGPDTQYF
CDR3 DNA: TGTGCCAGCAGCTCAACGCGCGGGCCAGATACGCAGTATTTT
D gene: .
J gene: TRBJ2-3
V gene: TRBV7-9
clone size: .

CDR3 protein: CASRSQNQPQHF
CDR3 DNA: TGTGCCAGCAGATCACAGAATCAGCCCCAGCATTTT
D gene: .
J gene: TRBJ1-5
V gene: TRBV6-2/TRBV6-3
clone size: .

CDR3 protein: CASSLSGGRFADTQYF
CDR3 DNA: TGTGCCAGCAGTTTGTCAGGGGGTCGTTTTGCAGATACGCAGTATTTT
D gene: TRBD1
J gene: TRBJ2-3
V gene: TRBV27
clone size: .

CDR3 protein: CSVARGYEQYF
CDR3 DNA: TGCAGCGTCGCCAGGGGTTACGAGCAGTACTTC
D gene: .
J gene: TRBJ2-7
V gene: TRBV29-1
clone size: .

CDR3 protein: CASSQDTRSFYGYTF
CDR3 DNA: TGCGCCAGCAGCCAAGATACCAGATCTTTCTATGGCTACACCTTC
D gene: .
J gene: TRBJ1-2
V gene: TRBV4-1
clone size: few

CDR3 protein: CASSITAGGYNEQFF
CDR3 DNA: TGTGCCAGTAGTATTACAGCGGGGGGCTACAATGAGCAGTTCTTC
D gene: TRBD2
J gene: TRBJ2-1
V gene: TRBV19
clone size: few

CDR3 protein: CASSSPDRHPYETQYF
CDR3 DNA: TGCGCCAGCAGCTCCCCGGACAGGCACCCGTACGAGACCCAGTACTTC
D gene: TRBD1
J gene: TRBJ2-5
V gene: TRBV5-1
clone size: few

CDR3 protein: CASSPRTSGDYEQYF
CDR3 DNA: TGTGCCAGCAGCCCGCGGACTAGCGGGGACTACGAGCAGTACTTC
D gene: TRBD2
J gene: TRBJ2-7
V gene: TRBV5-5
clone size: .

CDR3 protein: CASRGLRPGSQDEQYF
CDR3 DNA: TGTGCCAGCAGGGGGCTGAGGCCGGGGTCTCAGGACGAGCAGTACTTC
D gene: .
J gene: TRBJ2-7
V gene: TRBV7-9
clone size: few

CDR3 protein: CASSLGDSAADTQYF
CDR3 DNA: TGTGCCAGCAGTTTGGGAGACAGCGCGGCAGATACGCAGTATTTT
D gene: .
J gene: TRBJ2-3
V gene: TRBV5-6
clone size: .

CDR3 protein: CASSTRTEVLYGYTF
CDR3 DNA: TGTGCCAGCAGCACCCGGACAGAAGTCCTCTATGGCTACACCTTC
D gene: .
J gene: TRBJ1-2
V gene: TRBV7-9
clone size: few

CDR3 protein: CASSLETSPDTQYF
CDR3 DNA: TGCGCCAGCAGCTTGGAGACGAGTCCAGATACGCAGTATTTT
D gene: .
J gene: TRBJ2-3
V gene: TRBV5-1
clone size: few

CDR3 protein: CASRRISGANVLTF
CDR3 DNA: TGTGCCAGCAGACGGATCTCTGGGGCCAACGTCCTGACTTTC
D gene: .
J gene: TRBJ2-6
V gene: TRBV6-2/TRBV6-3
clone size: .

CDR3 protein: CASSSIYPTGLTHEQFF
CDR3 DNA: TGTGCCAGCAGCTCTATTTATCCGACGGGACTGACGCATGAGCAGTTCTTC
D gene: .
J gene: TRBJ2-1
V gene: TRBV11-2
clone size: .

CDR3 protein: CASSPENNYGYTF
CDR3 DNA: TGTGCCAGCAGCCCCGAGAATAACTATGGCTACACCTTC
D gene: .
J gene: TRBJ1-2
V gene: TRBV7-8
clone size: .

CDR3 protein: CASSPRGPLAGDTQYF
CDR3 DNA: TGTGCCAGCTCACCACGGGGTCCCCTAGCGGGAGATACGCAGTATTTT
D gene: TRBD2
J gene: TRBJ2-3
V gene: TRBV18
clone size: .

CDR3 protein: CASSLDVVGSYEQYF
CDR3 DNA: TGTGCCAGCAGCTTAGATGTAGTGGGGTCCTACGAGCAGTACTTC
D gene: .
J gene: TRBJ2-7
V gene: TRBV11-2
clone size: .

CDR3 protein: CASSYLGIPEKLFF
CDR3 DNA: TGTGCCAGCAGTTACTTGGGCATTCCAGAAAAACTGTTTTTT
D gene: .
J gene: TRBJ1-4
V gene: TRBV6-5
clone size: .

CDR3 protein: CASSVRPITGPGANVLTF
CDR3 DNA: TGTGCCAGCAGCGTCCGGCCCATTACAGGTCCTGGGGCCAACGTCCTGACTTTC
D gene: .
J gene: TRBJ2-6
V gene: TRBV11-1
clone size: few

CDR3 protein: CASSLARDRQYQETQYF
CDR3 DNA: TGTGCCAGCAGCTTAGCGAGGGACAGGCAATACCAAGAGACCCAGTACTTC
D gene: TRBD1
J gene: TRBJ2-5
V gene: TRBV13
clone size: .

CDR3 protein: CASSQGGQSGLAVYEQYF
CDR3 DNA: TGTGCCAGCAGCCAAGGTGGCCAGTCGGGACTAGCGGTATACGAGCAGTACTTC
D gene: TRBD2
J gene: TRBJ2-7
V gene: TRBV4-2
clone size: .

CDR3 protein: CASSSQLAASSYEQYF
CDR3 DNA: TGTGCCAGCAGCTCCCAACTAGCGGCTAGCTCCTACGAGCAGTACTTC
D gene: TRBD2
J gene: TRBJ2-7
V gene: TRBV5-5
clone size: .

CDR3 protein: CSARAGFTSGANVLTF
CDR3 DNA: TGCAGTGCTAGAGCGGGCTTTACCTCTGGGGCCAACGTCCTGACTTTC
D gene: .
J gene: TRBJ2-6
V gene: TRBV20-1
clone size: .

CDR3 protein: CASSQGRSPRNQPQHF
CDR3 DNA: TGCGCCAGCAGCCAAGGTCGTAGTCCGCGCAATCAGCCCCAGCATTTT
D gene: .
J gene: TRBJ1-5
V gene: TRBV4-1
clone size: .

CDR3 protein: CASSDGTRSTDTQYF
CDR3 DNA: TGTGCCAGCAGTGACGGGACTAGATCTACAGATACGCAGTATTTT
D gene: TRBD2
J gene: TRBJ2-3
V gene: TRBV12-3/TRBV12-4
clone size: .

CDR3 protein: CASSGRRGGDEQFF
CDR3 DNA: TGTGCCAGCAGTGGAAGGAGGGGGGGAGATGAGCAGTTCTTC
D gene: .
J gene: TRBJ2-1
V gene: TRBV2
clone size: .